The T cell receptor beta chain described here comes from a study of Ad26.COV2.S vaccination and SARS-CoV-2 variants. The treatment: some 20 received Ad26.COV2.S at low or high dose, single or two shots; roughly 5 received placebo; per-sample allocation not given. Specimens were obtained on day 63 following the first vaccine or placebo injection. Concerning this clone: As yet, its antigen is unknown.

Study observations and caveats: Vaccine recipients showed a spike-specific TCR breadth that was higher than in placebo recipients. Following vaccination, spike-specific CD8+ and CD4+ T cell responses reportedly exhibited substantial breadth.

Method: immunoSEQ multiplex PCR; TCRdb's copy keeps in-frame clones and lacks some. The top ten clones hold 1.9% of a sample with some 300,000 clones, around 83% of them seen once. The germline V gene encodes CDR1 SGDLS and CDR2 YYNGEE. V shed 4 bases and J shed 2 bases, with 19 bases lying between them. This CDR3 comprises 16 residues. The starting material was peripheral blood, obtained in a trial of Ad26.COV2.S vaccine versus placebo. The receptor's source is a person between 18 and 60 years old who received the Ad26.COV2.S COVID-19 vaccine or a placebo. The chain couples TRBV9 to TRBJ2-7; D might be TRBD2 (7 bases). CDR3: CASSPQGGGAAYEQYF. The CDR3 coding sequence is TGTGCCAGCAGCCCCCAAGGTGGGGGGGCCGCCTACGAGCAGTACTTC.